This section outlines one TCR beta chain sequence together with its context. A multiplex PCR was run with 60 Vbeta primers and 13 Jbeta primers. Sequencing used immunoSEQ multiplex PCR; TCRdb keeps in-frame clones, though not all of them. This sample has about 140,000 clones; 70% to 90% occur once, and the top ten carry over 1.5%. This sample stems from a study of cytomegalovirus exposure and HLA in healthy donors. The TCR comes from a man in his forties in good health and CMV-seronegative. The sequencing input was PBMCs.

Here the CDR3 DNA reads TGTGCCATCAGTGAGTCGGCGGAGGGGACAGATACGCAGTATTTT. Translated, it gives CAISESAEGTDTQYF. The J gene is TRBJ2-3, the V gene TRBV10-3; D possibly corresponds to TRBD2 (6 bases). The CDR3 spans 15 residues. The V gene lost 0 bases and the J gene lost 3 bases, with 10 bases spanning the gap. Per germline, CDR1 ENHRY and CDR2 SYGVKD.